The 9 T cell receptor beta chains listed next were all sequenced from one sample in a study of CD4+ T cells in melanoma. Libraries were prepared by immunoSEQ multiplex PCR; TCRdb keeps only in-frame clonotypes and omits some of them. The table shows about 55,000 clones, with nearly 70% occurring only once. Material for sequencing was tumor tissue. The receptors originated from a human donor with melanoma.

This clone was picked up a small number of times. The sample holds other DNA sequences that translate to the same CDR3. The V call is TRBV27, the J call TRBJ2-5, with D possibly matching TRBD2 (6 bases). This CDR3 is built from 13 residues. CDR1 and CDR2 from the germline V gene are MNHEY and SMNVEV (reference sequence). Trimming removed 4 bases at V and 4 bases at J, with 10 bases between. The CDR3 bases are TGTGCCAGCAGTTCCGGGAGCGGAGAGACCCAGTACTTC. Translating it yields CASSSGSGETQYF.

CDR3 loop: CASSLQEGNYEQYF. In nucleotides, the CDR3 is TGTGCCAGCAGTCTCCAGGAGGGAAATTACGAGCAGTACTTC. The rearrangement links TRBV2 to TRBJ2-7; the D gene is possibly TRBD2 (6 bases). Germline CDR1 is SNHLY and CDR2 is FYNNEI. Between the trimmed V and J ends, which lost 5 bases and 4 bases, there was a span of 15 bases. The CDR3 loop spans 14 amino acids.

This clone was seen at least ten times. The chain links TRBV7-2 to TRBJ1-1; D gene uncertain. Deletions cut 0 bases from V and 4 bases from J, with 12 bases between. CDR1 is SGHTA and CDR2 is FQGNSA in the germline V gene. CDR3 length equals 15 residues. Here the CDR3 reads CASSLAVEGITEAFF. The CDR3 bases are TGTGCCAGCAGCTTAGCGGTCGAGGGTATCACTGAAGCTTTCTTT.

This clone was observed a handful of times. CDR3 in amino acids: CASSETLAGGGYNEQFF. The CDR3 nucleotides are TGCGCCAGCAGCGAGACACTAGCGGGGGGGGGTTACAATGAGCAGTTCTTC. The chain carries TRBV4-1 and TRBJ2-1; 13 bases match TRBD2. Trimming took 5 bases from V and 4 from J; bases not matched to a gene: 8. Germline values: CDR1 MGHRA, CDR2 YSYEKL. This CDR3 has 17 residues.

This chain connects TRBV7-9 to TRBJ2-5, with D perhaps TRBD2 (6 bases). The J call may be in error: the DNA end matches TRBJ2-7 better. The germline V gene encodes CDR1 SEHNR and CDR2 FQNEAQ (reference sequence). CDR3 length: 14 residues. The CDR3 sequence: CASSHPRETYEQYF. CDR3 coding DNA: TGTGCCAGCAGCCATCCTCGGGAGACCTACGAGCAGTACTTC.

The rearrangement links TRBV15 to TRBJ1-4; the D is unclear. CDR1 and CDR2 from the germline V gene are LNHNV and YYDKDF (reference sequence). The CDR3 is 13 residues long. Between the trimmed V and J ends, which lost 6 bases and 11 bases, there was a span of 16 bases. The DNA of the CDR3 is TGTGCCACCAGAGAGGGCTCCAGGATCAAACTGTTTTTT. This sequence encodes CATREGSRIKLFF.

The CDR3 spells CASSFQLYRDRGSYEQYF. CDR3 nucleotides: TGTGCCAGCAGTTTCCAGCTTTACCGGGACAGGGGCTCCTACGAGCAGTACTTC. The rearrangement joins TRBV27 to TRBJ2-7; 10 nucleotides line up with TRBD1. This CDR3 is built from 18 residues. V shed 3 bases, J shed 0 bases, and the junction held 11 bases outside the gene matches. In germline, CDR1 is MNHEY, CDR2 SMNVEV (reference sequence).

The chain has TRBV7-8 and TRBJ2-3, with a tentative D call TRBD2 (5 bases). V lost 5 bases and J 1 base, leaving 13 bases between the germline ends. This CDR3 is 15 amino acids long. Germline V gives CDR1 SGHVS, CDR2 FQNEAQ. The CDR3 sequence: CASSVRAARTDTQYF. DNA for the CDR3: TGTGCCAGCAGCGTGAGGGCAGCCCGCACAGATACGCAGTATTTT.

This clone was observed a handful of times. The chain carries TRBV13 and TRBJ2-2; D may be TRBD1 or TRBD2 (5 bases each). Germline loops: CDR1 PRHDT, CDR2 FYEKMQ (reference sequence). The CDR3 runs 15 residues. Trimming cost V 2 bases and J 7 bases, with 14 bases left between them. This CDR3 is CASSLREGEIGELFF. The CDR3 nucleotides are TGTGCCAGCAGCTTAAGGGAAGGGGAGATCGGGGAGCTGTTTTTT.